The 24 T cell receptor beta chains given below trace back to one sample, sequenced in a study of CD8 T cells in ankylosing spondylitis. Study conclusions and caveats: Apparently characteristic of ankylosing spondylitis blood was a TCR beta motif (fewer than 10 highly homologous variants).

The antigens for these receptors are not known. TCRdb reprocessed the 5' RACE reads with MiXCR, giving one entry per CDR3 protein. The sample yields about 220,000 distinct CDR3 sequences, about 7% seen once. Sequencing used blood, either unsorted or a sorted T cell fraction (not recorded which). These receptors originate from a male donor with ankylosing spondylitis.

In this sample, this clonotype turned up a few times. The chain recombines TRBV7-8 with TRBJ2-1; D gene ambiguous. The V gene lost 2 bases and the J gene lost 6 bases, with 14 bases spanning the gap. CDR3 length: 15 residues. CDR1 is SGHVS, CDR2 FQNEAQ, per germline. The CDR3 DNA sequence: TGTGCCAGCAGCTTATTTACGGGTTCGGGCAATGAGCAGTTCTTC. Its protein product is CASSLFTGSGNEQFF.

V usage is TRBV19 and J usage is TRBJ2-7; TRBD1 matches 9 bases. The CDR3 spans 15 residues. Germline V gives CDR1 LNHDA, CDR2 SQIVND (reference sequence). V was clipped by 5 bases and J by 0 bases; unmatched bases: 5. The CDR3 sequence is CASSFGQGFSYEQYF. As DNA, the CDR3 is TGTGCCAGTAGTTTCGGACAGGGGTTCTCCTACGAGCAGTACTTC.

This clonotype was recorded a few times. The chain combines TRBV5-6 with TRBJ2-1, with D unclear. The CDR3 contains 13 residues. V was clipped by 0 bases and J by 11 bases, with 12 bases between them. CDR1 and CDR2 from the germline V gene are SGHDT and YYEEEE. The CDR3: CASSLGGLHQQFF. CDR3 bases: TGTGCCAGCAGCTTGGGAGGTCTACATCAGCAGTTCTTC.

This clonotype was counted at least ten times. The chain uses TRBV29-1 and TRBJ2-5; D could derive from TRBD1 or TRBD2 (6 bases each). Trimming left V 4 bases short and J 3 bases short, with 18 bases between. Germline V gives CDR1 SQVTM, CDR2 ANQGSEA. The CDR3 is 15 amino acids. The CDR3 spells CSVAGYNGGEETQYF. The CDR3 nucleotides read TGCAGCGTTGCTGGCTATAACGGGGGCGAAGAGACCCAGTACTTC.

In its sample, this clonotype was seen a few times. The V call is TRBV28, the J call TRBJ1-1; D gene uncertain. There are 15 residues in the CDR3. Trimming cost V 6 bases and J 1 base, with 15 bases left between them. The germline CDR1 and CDR2 sequences are MDHEN and SYDVKM. CDR3 in DNA: TGTGCCAGCAGACCTCTTCTTAGGCAGAACACTGAAGCTTTCTTT. Its protein product is CASRPLLRQNTEAFF.

The sample holds many counts of this clonotype. The rearrangement links TRBV7-2 to TRBJ2-3, with 9 bases aligning to TRBD1. The CDR3 consists of 16 residues. Trimming cost V 4 bases and J 3 bases; bases outside gene matches: 8. Germline loops: CDR1 SGHTA, CDR2 FQGNSA. The CDR3 DNA is TGTGCCAGCAGCTCCCGGGACAGGGATTGGACAGATACGCAGTATTTT. It encodes CASSSRDRDWTDTQYF.

In its sample, this clonotype was seen a few times. The chain combines TRBV15 with TRBJ2-7; D remains unclear. Germline CDR1 reads LNHNV; CDR2 reads YYDKDF (reference sequence). The CDR3 runs to 12 residues. The V end lost 5 bases, the J end lost 2 bases, and 7 bases lay between the germline ends. CDR3 in amino acids: CATSPDTYEQYF. Written as DNA, the CDR3 is TGTGCCACCAGCCCAGACACCTACGAGCAGTACTTC.

This clonotype was counted ten times or more. The V call is TRBV20-1, the J call TRBJ2-7; TRBD2 matches at 13 bases. In germline, CDR1 is DFQATT, CDR2 SNEGSKA (reference sequence). V was pared by 6 bases and J by 4 bases, with 6 bases of the junction left unmatched. The CDR3 contains 14 residues. DNA of the CDR3: TGCAGTGCGGGAGGACTAGCGGGGGATTACGAGCAGTACTTC. Amino acid sequence: CSAGGLAGDYEQYF.

This clonotype appeared many times. The chain employs TRBV2 and TRBJ2-7, with TRBD2 identical over 8 bases. J was trimmed by 2 bases and V by 6 bases; bases with no gene match: 9. This CDR3 spans 15 amino acids. CDR1 is SNHLY, CDR2 FYNNEI, per germline. CDR3 amino acids: CASRPLAAFTYEQYF. The CDR3 region has the DNA TGTGCCAGCAGGCCACTAGCGGCGTTTACCTACGAGCAGTACTTC. The full variable domain, in which reference TRBV2 and TRBJ2-7 provide the parts outside the CDR3, is EPEVTQTPSHQVTQMGQEVILRCVPISNHLYFYWYRQILGQKVEFLVSFYNNEISEKSEIFDDQFSVERPDGSNFTLKIRSTKLEDSAMYFCASRPLAAFTYEQYFGPGTRLTVT.

This clonotype was counted ten times or more. The junction departs from the called germline gene at one end, perhaps through a read error. J is TRBJ2-5 and V is TRBV7-8, with 9 bases that match TRBD1. CDR3 size: 18 residues. Germline V gene lookup returns CDR1 SGHVS and CDR2 FQNEAQ. The CDR3 coding sequence is TGTGCTAGCAGCATAGGGACAGGGTTTAACCAGTACCAAGAGACCCAGTACTTC. Amino acids: CASSIGTGFNQYQETQYF.

In its sample, this clonotype was seen many times. The chain is built from TRBV29-1 and TRBJ2-7, with D possibly being TRBD2 (5 bases). Germline assignment: CDR1 SQVTM and CDR2 ANQGSEA. Trimming cost V 0 bases and J 6 bases, with 9 bases left between them. The CDR3 sequence is 12 residues long. The CDR3 DNA follows: TGCAGCGTTGAAGAAGGGAGATTCGAGCAGTACTTC. It encodes CSVEEGRFEQYF.

The rearrangement links TRBV4-2 to TRBJ2-1, with a possible D match to TRBD2 (6 bases). The CDR3 sequence is 15 residues long. Trimming took off 0 bases at V and 6 bases at J, with 12 bases between the two ends. In germline, CDR1 is LGHNA, CDR2 YNFKEQ. For the CDR3, the DNA is TGTGCCAGCAGCCAAGATGGGCTAGCGTTCAATGAGCAGTTCTTC. It is translated as CASSQDGLAFNEQFF.

This clonotype has a handful of counts. This sequence joins TRBV13 and TRBJ2-1; TRBD2 agrees at 8 bases. V lost 5 bases and J lost 8; bases outside the gene matches: 5. CDR1 is PRHDT and CDR2 is FYEKMQ in the germline V gene (reference sequence). This CDR3 has 13 residues. CDR3 nucleotide sequence: TGTGCCAGCAGCACCGGGAGGGCGGATGAGCAGTTCTTC. It encodes CASSTGRADEQFF.

This clonotype was recorded many times. The chain carries TRBV4-3 and TRBJ2-7; D not resolved. The V gene lost 4 bases and the J gene lost 2 bases, with 18 bases spanning the gap. The CDR3 is 16 amino acids. Germline CDR1 is LGHNA and CDR2 is YSLEER. The CDR3 nucleotides read TGCGCCAGCAGCCCGTCGAGTACCCCAACGGCCTACGAGCAGTACTTC. This translates into CASSPSSTPTAYEQYF.

This clonotype was found many times. The chain links TRBV15 to TRBJ2-1, with D perhaps TRBD2 (5 bases). This CDR3 region has 16 residues. V was pared by 0 bases and J by 1 base, with 10 bases between. CDR1 and CDR2 from the germline V gene are LNHNV and YYDKDF (reference sequence). CDR3 amino acids: CATSRDLRVSYNEQFF. CDR3 sequence (DNA): TGTGCCACCAGCAGAGATCTGAGGGTTTCCTACAATGAGCAGTTCTTC.

The sample holds a few counts of this clonotype. CDR3 in amino acids: CASSGETGRTRGQFF. The CDR3 DNA follows: TGTGCCAGCAGCGGGGAGACAGGCCGTACACGGGGGCAGTTCTTC. This chain uses TRBV5-5 with TRBJ2-1; tentative D call: TRBD1 (6 bases). The length of the CDR3 is 15 residues. Per germline, CDR1 SGHKS and CDR2 YYEKEE (reference sequence). V lost 4 bases and J 12 bases, leaving 23 bases between the germline ends. The variable domain in full, completed from reference TRBV5-5 and TRBJ2-1, reads DAGVTQSPTHLIKTRGQQVTLRCSPISGHKSVSWYQQVLGQGPQFIFQYYEKEERGRGNFPDRFSARQFPNYSSELNVNALLLGDSALYLCASSGETGRTRGQFFGPGTRLTVL.

This clonotype was detected only a few times. The chain is built from TRBV6-5 and TRBJ2-3, with D unclear. V gave up 8 bases and J gave up 2 bases, with 17 bases separating them. Germline CDR1 reads MNHEY; CDR2 reads SVGAGI. This CDR3 has 15 residues. CDR3 DNA: TGTGCCAGCGGGTCAAATGAACAGATCACAGATACGCAGTATTTT. Its translation is CASGSNEQITDTQYF.

This clonotype has ten or more counts. This chain joins TRBV7-9 and TRBJ2-7; a possible D gene is TRBD2 (6 bases). Germline-derived CDR1 and CDR2 are SEHNR and FQNEAQ (reference sequence). The CDR3 is 15 amino acids. Trimming removed 1 base from V and 3 bases from J, with 13 bases in between. As DNA, the CDR3 is TGTGCCAGCAGCTTAGTGCGGGGCGAGGACTACGAGCAGTACTTC. This gives the protein CASSLVRGEDYEQYF. Using reference TRBV7-9 and TRBJ2-7 for the parts outside the CDR3, the full variable domain is DTGVSQNPRHKITKRGQNVTFRCDPISEHNRLYWYRQTLGQGPEFLTYFQNEAQLEKSRLLSDRFSAERPKGSFSTLEIQRTEQGDSAMYLCASSLVRGEDYEQYFGPGTRLTVT.

Many counts were recorded for this clonotype. A read error may account for a junction end that differs from germline. The gene calls are TRBV6-2 or TRBV6-3 and TRBJ2-5; TRBD2 aligns across 7 bases. Germline lookup yields CDR1 MNHEY and CDR2 SVGEGT. The CDR3 runs 13 residues. In DNA form, the CDR3 reads TGTGCCAGCAGTTACTCGTCCAGCGGGGCCACCAACTTC. Amino acid sequence: CASSYSSSGATNF.

This clonotype was seen many times. CDR3 nucleotide sequence: TGTGCCAGCAGCCCCCGACTAGCGGGAGAGGGTGAGCAGTTCTTC. Its protein is CASSPRLAGEGEQFF. The V call is TRBV3-1, the J call TRBJ2-1; TRBD2 agrees at 12 bases. CDR3 length: 15 amino acids. J was trimmed by 9 bases and V by 4 bases; bases with no gene match: 7. The germline V gene has CDR1 LGHDT and CDR2 YNNKEL (reference sequence).

The chain links TRBV11-2 to TRBJ2-5; 8 bases are a match to TRBD2. This CDR3 contains 18 residues. CDR1 and CDR2 (germline): SGHAT, FQNNGV. The ends lost 4 bases at V and 1 base at J; junction bases unmatched: 14. The CDR3 spells CASSSVGSGGAIQETQYF. CDR3 sequence (DNA): TGTGCCAGCAGCTCCGTGGGGTCCGGGGGGGCCATCCAAGAGACCCAGTACTTC.

This clonotype was counted many times. The CDR3 DNA reads as TGTGCCAGCAGCGCCGGGTCCCTTACACAGTACTTC. It codes for CASSAGSLTQYF. The rearrangement joins TRBV7-9 to TRBJ2-4, with no clear D. The V gene lost 5 bases and the J gene lost 13 bases, with 15 bases spanning the gap. Looked up from germline, CDR1 is SEHNR and CDR2 is FQNEAQ (reference sequence). The CDR3 spans 12 residues.

This clonotype was found many times. The chain carries TRBV11-2 and TRBJ1-1; no firm D call. CDR3 size: 14 residues. The germline V gene has CDR1 SGHAT and CDR2 FQNNGV. V was clipped by 1 base and J by 4 bases, with 10 bases between them. The DNA of the CDR3 is TGTGCCAGCAGCTTAGTTAGGGTGGGCACTGAAGCTTTCTTT. Residues: CASSLVRVGTEAFF.

The chain couples TRBV7-9 to TRBJ2-7; no definite D call. Trimming shortened V by 5 bases and J by 5 bases, and 19 bases separated the two germline ends. The CDR3 has 15 residues. CDR1 and CDR2 from the germline V gene are SEHNR and FQNEAQ (reference sequence). The CDR3 DNA sequence: TGTGCCAGCAGCCTCAATATAGGGCGTGCCAACGAGCAGTACTTC. It specifies CASSLNIGRANEQYF. The full variable domain, rest sourced from reference TRBV7-9 and TRBJ2-7, is DTGVSQNPRHKITKRGQNVTFRCDPISEHNRLYWYRQTLGQGPEFLTYFQNEAQLEKSRLLSDRFSAERPKGSFSTLEIQRTEQGDSAMYLCASSLNIGRANEQYFGPGTRLTVT.